The clone carrying this T cell receptor beta chain was observed a handful of times. What it binds is not known. The germline V gene has CDR1 SGHRS and CDR2 YFSETQ. Trimming shortened V by 0 bases and J by 1 base, and 17 bases separated the two germline ends. The length of the CDR3 is 17 residues. The sample originates from a study of response to subunit inactivated influenza vaccine. Study conclusions and caveats: T cells newly recruited by each seasonal influenza vaccination are few, the authors suggested.

TCRdb re-called the RT-PCR reads through MiXCR, storing one row per CDR3 protein. The table shows hundreds of thousands of distinct CDR3 sequences, with less than 10% occurring only once. V gene TRBV5-1 combines with J gene TRBJ2-7; D not certain. Source: PBMCs from blood, taken about 24 months after vaccination. This TCR was sampled from a man in his fifties or sixties who received an inactivated influenza vaccine. The CDR3: CASSLVRASDLSYEQYF. CDR3 coding DNA: TGCGCCAGCAGCTTGGTCCGGGCCTCCGATCTTTCCTACGAGCAGTACTTC.